Listed here are 17 T cell receptor beta chains from one sample, sequenced in a study of T-cell reconstitution after alpha-beta-depleted transplantation in children. Unique molecular identifiers were incorporated when the TCRbeta library was constructed. TCRdb independently ran MiXCR on the PCR reads; one entry per CDR3 protein. This repertoire shows about 980,000 distinct CDR3 sequences, around 30% found once; its top ten account for 25% to 35%. The source material was PBMCs, mostly from graft donor cells, sampled 360 days after TCRalphabeta/CD19-depleted stem cell transplant. The receptors shown here come from a boy less than two years old who had a stem cell transplant for SCID, so the T cells may come from the graft donor.

This clonotype was observed a few times. This chain links TRBV4-2 with TRBJ2-3, with a possible D match to TRBD1 (5 bases). The CDR3 consists of 17 residues. The V end was cut by 0 bases, the J end by 1 base, with 14 bases between. Germline CDR1 is LGHNA and CDR2 is YNFKEQ. The CDR3 here is CASSQDRRQGGTDTQYF. The CDR3 bases are TGTGCCAGCAGCCAAGATCGACGGCAGGGCGGCACAGATACGCAGTATTTT.

Concerning this clonotype itself: A junction boundary mismatches the germline segment, possibly from a read error. This chain connects TRBV5-1 to TRBJ1-1; D is ambiguous. The germline CDR1 and CDR2 sequences are SGHRS and YFSETQ. The CDR3 is 14 residues long. Here the CDR3 reads CASRLGLRDTEAFF. The CDR3 DNA reads as TGCGCCAGCAGATTGGGCCTAAGGGACACTGAAGCTTTCTTT.

The rearrangement joins TRBV5-1 to TRBJ2-5, with 9 nucleotides matching TRBD2. There are 16 residues in the CDR3. Trimming removed 6 bases from V and 2 bases from J; junction bases left unmatched: 11. Germline V gives CDR1 SGHRS, CDR2 YFSETQ. Written as DNA, the CDR3 is TGCGCCAGCAAGGAGCGGGGGGCCGTGATTCAAGAGACCCAGTACTTC. This translates into CASKERGAVIQETQYF.

The rearrangement uses TRBV21-1 and TRBJ1-1. TRBV21-1 counts as a pseudogene. The CDR3 sequence is 14 residues long. CDR3 coding DNA: TGTGCCAGCAGCATTGCGTGGTGTGACACTGAAGCTTTCTTT. Translation gives CASSIAWCDTEAFF.

The chain joins TRBV7-8 to TRBJ2-4; maybe TRBD1 (6 bases). Germline assignment: CDR1 SGHVS and CDR2 FQNEAQ. The CDR3 sequence is 15 residues long. The germline V and J ends were trimmed by 4 bases and 8 bases, with 18 bases remaining between them. The CDR3 is CASSSGRGFGDIQYF. The CDR3 DNA reads TGTGCCAGCAGCTCCGGCAGGGGCTTCGGGGACATTCAGTACTTC.

This chain connects TRBV18 to TRBJ2-2; D is unclear. The CDR3 totals 15 residues. The germline V gene has CDR1 KGHSH and CDR2 LQKENI. The V gene lost 2 bases and the J gene lost 1 base, with 8 bases spanning the gap. The CDR3 DNA follows: TGTGCCAGCTCACCAATGCGACAGAACACCGGGGAGCTGTTTTTT. Translation gives CASSPMRQNTGELFF. Based on the CDR3 plus reference TRBV18 and TRBJ2-2, the full variable domain is NAGVMQNPRHLVRRRGQEARLRCSPMKGHSHVYWYRQLPEEGLKFMVYLQKENIIDESGMPKERFSAEFPKEGPSILRIQQVVRGDSAAYFCASSPMRQNTGELFFGEGSRLTVL.

The gene calls are TRBV6-1 and TRBJ2-3, with D maybe TRBD1 (5 bases). CDR3 length equals 16 residues. Looked up from germline, CDR1 is MNHNS and CDR2 is SASEGT. Trimming stripped 1 base from V and 1 base from J, with 12 bases between. The CDR3 is CASSEDRTGRTDTQYF. In nucleotides, the CDR3 is TGTGCCAGCAGTGAAGATAGAACAGGACGCACAGATACGCAGTATTTT.

The chain recombines TRBV18 with TRBJ1-2; the match to TRBD1 covers 11 bases. CDR1 is KGHSH, CDR2 LQKENI, per germline. With V trimmed by 0 bases and J by 4 bases, 7 bases remained unmatched. This CDR3 comprises 17 residues. The CDR3 loop is CASSPPGQGARPYGYTF. CDR3 sequence (DNA): TGTGCCAGCTCACCACCTGGACAGGGGGCGCGGCCCTATGGCTACACCTTC.

This chain joins TRBV6-1 and TRBJ2-7; 8 bases map to TRBD1. CDR1 MNHNS and CDR2 SASEGT come from the germline V gene. The V gene end was trimmed by 5 bases and the J gene end by 2 bases; junction bases not matched to a gene: 11. This CDR3 has 16 amino acids. The CDR3 spells CASSPGLGQGTYEQYF. In nucleotides, the CDR3 is TGTGCCAGCAGTCCGGGGCTTGGACAGGGAACCTACGAGCAGTACTTC.

This chain connects TRBV29-1 to TRBJ2-3; 8 nucleotides align to TRBD1. Unmatched junction bases numbered 1, after V lost 7 bases and J lost 4 bases. This CDR3 comprises 11 residues. CDR1 is SQVTM and CDR2 is ANQGSEA in the germline V gene. The CDR3 sequence is CSADRADTQYF. DNA of the CDR3: TGCAGCGCGGACAGGGCAGATACGCAGTATTTT.

The genes are TRBV4-1 and TRBJ2-7; no firm D call. Trimming stripped 3 bases from V and 3 bases from J, with 9 bases between. Germline CDR1 reads MGHRA; CDR2 reads YSYEKL. The CDR3 has 13 amino acids. DNA for the CDR3: TGCGCCAGCAGCCATGGACCGTTCTACGAGCAGTACTTC. Protein product: CASSHGPFYEQYF.

The chain employs TRBV10-3 and TRBJ2-2, with D perhaps given as TRBD1 or TRBD2 (5 bases each). This CDR3 spans 15 amino acids. Deletions cut 0 bases from V and 6 bases from J, with 11 bases between. Germline CDR1 is ENHRY and CDR2 is SYGVKD. The CDR3 bases are TGTGCCATCAGTGAGTCAAGCAGGGACGCCGGGGAGCTGTTTTTT. As protein: CAISESSRDAGELFF.

The chain joins TRBV15 to TRBJ2-3; D is perhaps TRBD1 (6 bases). Per germline, CDR1 LNHNV and CDR2 YYDKDF (reference sequence). Trimming cost V 1 base and J 6 bases, with 8 bases left between them. This CDR3 has 13 amino acids. CDR3 sequence (DNA): TGTGCCACCAGCAGAGTTAGGGGGGATACGCAGTATTTT. Its protein is CATSRVRGDTQYF.

There are a few counts of this clonotype. This sequence joins TRBV6-1 and TRBJ2-7, with TRBD1 matching 7 bases. The ends lost 5 bases at V and 0 bases at J; junction bases unmatched: 4. The length of the CDR3 is 14 residues. The germline CDR1 and CDR2 sequences are MNHNS and SASEGT. The CDR3 DNA is TGTGCCAGCAGTCCGACAGGGTTCTCCTACGAGCAGTACTTC. It specifies CASSPTGFSYEQYF.

This clonotype was picked up a small number of times. The V gene is TRBV6-1, the J gene TRBJ1-1, with no clear D. Germline V gene lookup returns CDR1 MNHNS and CDR2 SASEGT. V shed 3 bases and J shed 4 bases, with 9 bases lying between them. The CDR3 runs 13 residues. CDR3 in DNA: TGTGCCAGCAGTGACCGGCACGGCACTGAAGCTTTCTTT. Protein product: CASSDRHGTEAFF.

This clonotype was recorded a few times. CDR3 sequence: CASSSGLELQPQHF. For the CDR3, the DNA is TGTGCCAGCAGTTCAGGACTAGAGTTACAGCCCCAGCATTTT. The chain uses TRBV12-3 or TRBV12-4 and TRBJ1-5; no clear D. The CDR3 has 14 amino acids. V was cut by 4 bases and J by 7 bases, with 14 bases left in between.

This clonotype was seen a few times. The chain is built from TRBV5-1 and TRBJ2-7; no definite D call. In germline, CDR1 is SGHRS, CDR2 YFSETQ. This CDR3 is built from 15 residues. V dropped 0 bases and J dropped 5 bases, with 15 bases sitting between them. This CDR3 reads CASSLAPGFGNEQYF. For the CDR3, the DNA is TGCGCCAGCAGCTTGGCCCCAGGATTCGGCAACGAGCAGTACTTC.